This TCR beta chain was obtained from a study of T cell changes during pregnancy in multiple sclerosis (dated by TCRdb to 2018 to 2020). For context, the study as a whole: The study examined how the T cell repertoire changed over the course of pregnancy in women with multiple sclerosis.

The library was generated by the immunoSEQ multiplex PCR assay. TCRdb limited this immuneACCESS table to in-frame rearrangements with V and J called. A share of clones is missing; checked studies link under half to unresolved V genes, and the rest is unexplained. The sample table lists around 70,000 clones, approximately 92% of them with a count of one. About 2.5% of the sample is in the top ten clones. The CDR3 has 12 amino acids, counting the end cysteine and phenylalanine. Kept here is only the CDR3 DNA, which spans 36 bases and is read in frame from base 1. From the germline V gene, CDR1 is MDHEN and CDR2 is SYDVKM. V loses 8 bases at its end and J loses 6 bases; junction bases beyond the gene matches: 4. Notes on this clone: The antigen this receptor binds is unknown. Base qualities were left out, and no much larger clone turns up one base away.

The sequence was obtained from a female donor with multiple sclerosis, enrolled in a pregnancy study. Sequenced material: peripheral blood, taken before pregnancy. The chain is made from TRBV28 and TRBJ1-2; a stretch of 9 junction bases matches TRBD1. The DNA sequence follows: TGTGCCAGCGGACAGGGGCTCAATGGCTACACCTTC. Its product reads: CASGQGLNGYTF.